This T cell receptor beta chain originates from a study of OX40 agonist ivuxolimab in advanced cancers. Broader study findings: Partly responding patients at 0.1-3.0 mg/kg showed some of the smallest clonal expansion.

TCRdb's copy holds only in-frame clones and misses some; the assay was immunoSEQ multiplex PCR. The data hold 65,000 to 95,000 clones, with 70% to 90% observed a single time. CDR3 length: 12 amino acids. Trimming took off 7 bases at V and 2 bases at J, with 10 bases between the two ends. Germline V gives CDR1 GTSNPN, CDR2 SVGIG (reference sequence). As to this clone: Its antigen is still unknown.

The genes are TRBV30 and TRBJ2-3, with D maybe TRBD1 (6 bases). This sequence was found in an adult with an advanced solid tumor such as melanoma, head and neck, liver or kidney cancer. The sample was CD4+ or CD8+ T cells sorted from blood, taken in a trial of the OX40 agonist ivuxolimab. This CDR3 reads CASDRFTDTQYF. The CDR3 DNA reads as TGTGCCTCGGACAGATTCACAGATACGCAGTATTTT.